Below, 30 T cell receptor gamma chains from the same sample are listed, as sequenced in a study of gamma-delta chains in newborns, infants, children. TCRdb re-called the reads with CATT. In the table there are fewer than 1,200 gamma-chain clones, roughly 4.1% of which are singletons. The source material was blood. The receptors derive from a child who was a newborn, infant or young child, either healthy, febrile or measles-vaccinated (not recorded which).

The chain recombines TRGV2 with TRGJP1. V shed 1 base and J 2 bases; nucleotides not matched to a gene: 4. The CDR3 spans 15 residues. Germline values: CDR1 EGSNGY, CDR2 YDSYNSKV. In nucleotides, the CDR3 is TGTGCCACCTGGGACGGCCGAACCACTGGTTGGTTCAAGATATTT. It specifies CATWDGRTTGWFKIF.

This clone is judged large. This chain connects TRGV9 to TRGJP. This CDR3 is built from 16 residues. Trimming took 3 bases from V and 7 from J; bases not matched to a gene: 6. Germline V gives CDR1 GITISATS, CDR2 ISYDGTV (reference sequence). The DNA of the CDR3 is TGTGCCTTGTGGGAGAGGTTGGAGTTGGGCAAAAAAATCAAGGTATTT. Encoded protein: CALWERLELGKKIKVF.

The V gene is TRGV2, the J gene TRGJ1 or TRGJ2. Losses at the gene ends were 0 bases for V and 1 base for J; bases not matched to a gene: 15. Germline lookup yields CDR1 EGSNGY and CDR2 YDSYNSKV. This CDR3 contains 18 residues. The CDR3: CATWDGRTSGINYYKKLF. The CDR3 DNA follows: TGTGCCACCTGGGACGGGCGGACGTCCGGCATAAATTATTATAAGAAACTCTTT.

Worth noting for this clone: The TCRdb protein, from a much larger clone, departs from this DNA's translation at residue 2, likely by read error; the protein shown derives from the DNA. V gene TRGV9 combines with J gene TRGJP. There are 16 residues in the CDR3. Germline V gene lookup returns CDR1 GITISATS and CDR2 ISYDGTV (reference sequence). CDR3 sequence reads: CTLWEAEGLGKKIKVF. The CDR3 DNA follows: TGTACCTTGTGGGAGGCCGAGGGGTTGGGCAAAAAAATCAAGGTATTT.

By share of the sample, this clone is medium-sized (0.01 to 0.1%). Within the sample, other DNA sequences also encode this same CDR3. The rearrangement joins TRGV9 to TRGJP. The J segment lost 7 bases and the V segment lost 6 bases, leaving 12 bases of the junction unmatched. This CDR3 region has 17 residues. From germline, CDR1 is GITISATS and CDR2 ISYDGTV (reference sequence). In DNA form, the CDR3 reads TGTGCCTTGTGGAGCTCAGACTGGGAGTTGGGCAAAAAAATCAAGGTATTT. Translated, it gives CALWSSDWELGKKIKVF.

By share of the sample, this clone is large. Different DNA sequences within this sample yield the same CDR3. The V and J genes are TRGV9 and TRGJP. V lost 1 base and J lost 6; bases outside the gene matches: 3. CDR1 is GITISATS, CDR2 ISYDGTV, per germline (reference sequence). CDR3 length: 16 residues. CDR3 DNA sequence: TGTGCCTTGTGGGAGGTACGAGAGTTGGGCAAAAAAATCAAGGTATTT. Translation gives CALWEVRELGKKIKVF.

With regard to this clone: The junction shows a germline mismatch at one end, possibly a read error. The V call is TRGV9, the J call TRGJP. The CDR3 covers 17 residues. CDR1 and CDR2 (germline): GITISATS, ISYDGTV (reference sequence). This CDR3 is CALWEAGWELGKKIRVF. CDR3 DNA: TGTGCCTTGTGGGAGGCGGGTTGGGAGTTGGGCAAAAAAATCAGGGTATTT.

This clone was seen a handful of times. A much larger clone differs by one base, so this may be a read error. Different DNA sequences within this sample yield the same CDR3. CDR3 DNA sequence: TGTGCCTTGTGGGAGGTGCAGCGGCAAGAGTTGGGCAAAAAAATTAAGGTATTT. It yields the protein CALWEVQRQELGKKIKVF. V and J are TRGV9 and TRGJP. There are 18 residues in the CDR3. Germline lookup yields CDR1 GITISATS and CDR2 ISYDGTV (reference sequence).

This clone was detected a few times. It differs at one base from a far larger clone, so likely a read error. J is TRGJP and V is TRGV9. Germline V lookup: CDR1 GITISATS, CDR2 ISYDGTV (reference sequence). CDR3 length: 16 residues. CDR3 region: CALWEVQESGKKIKVF. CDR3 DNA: TGTGCCTTGTGGGAGGTGCAAGAGTCGGGCAAAAAAATCAAGGTATTT.

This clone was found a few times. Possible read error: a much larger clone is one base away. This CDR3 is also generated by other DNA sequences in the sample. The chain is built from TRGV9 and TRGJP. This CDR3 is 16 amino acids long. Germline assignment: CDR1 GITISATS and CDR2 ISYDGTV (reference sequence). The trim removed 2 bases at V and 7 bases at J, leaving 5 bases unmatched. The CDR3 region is CALWEAQELGKKIKVF. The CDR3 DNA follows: TGTGCCTTGTGGGAGGCACAGGAGTTGGGCAAAAAAATCAAGGTATTT.

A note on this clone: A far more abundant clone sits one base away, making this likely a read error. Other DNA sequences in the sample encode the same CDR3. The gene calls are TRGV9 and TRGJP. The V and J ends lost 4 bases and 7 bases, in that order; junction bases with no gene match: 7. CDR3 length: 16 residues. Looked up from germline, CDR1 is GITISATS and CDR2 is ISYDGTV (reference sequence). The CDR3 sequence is CALWEVRELGKKIKVF. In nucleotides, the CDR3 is TGTGCCTTGTGGGAAGTGCGGGAGTTGGGCAAAAAAATCAAGGTATTT.

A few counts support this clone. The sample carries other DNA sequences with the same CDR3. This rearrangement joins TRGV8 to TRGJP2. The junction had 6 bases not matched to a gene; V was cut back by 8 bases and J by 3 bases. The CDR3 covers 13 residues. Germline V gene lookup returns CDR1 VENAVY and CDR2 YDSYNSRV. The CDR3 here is CATFSGSDWIKTF. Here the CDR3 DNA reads TGTGCCACCTTCTCTGGTAGTGATTGGATCAAGACGTTT.

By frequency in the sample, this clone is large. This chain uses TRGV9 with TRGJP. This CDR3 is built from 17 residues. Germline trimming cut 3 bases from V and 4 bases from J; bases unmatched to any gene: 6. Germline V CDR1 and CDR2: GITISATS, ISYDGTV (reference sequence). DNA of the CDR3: TGTGCCTTGTGGGAGAGGATACAAGAGTTGGGCAAAAAAATCAAGGTATTT. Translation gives CALWERIQELGKKIKVF.

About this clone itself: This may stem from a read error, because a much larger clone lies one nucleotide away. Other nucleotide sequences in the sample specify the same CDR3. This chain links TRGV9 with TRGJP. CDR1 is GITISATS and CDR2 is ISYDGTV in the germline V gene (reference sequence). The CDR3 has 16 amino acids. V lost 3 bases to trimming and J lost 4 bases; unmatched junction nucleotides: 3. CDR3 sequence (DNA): TGTGCCTTGTGGGAGATTCAAGAGTTGGGCAAAAAAATCAAGGTATTT. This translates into CALWEIQELGKKIKVF.

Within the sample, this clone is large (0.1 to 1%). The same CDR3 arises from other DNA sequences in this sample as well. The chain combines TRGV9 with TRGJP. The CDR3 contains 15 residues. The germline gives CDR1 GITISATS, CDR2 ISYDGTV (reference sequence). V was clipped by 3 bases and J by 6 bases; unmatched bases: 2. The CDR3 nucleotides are TGTGCCTTGTGGGAGAGAGAGTTGGGCAAAAAAATCAAGGTATTT. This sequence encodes CALWERELGKKIKVF.

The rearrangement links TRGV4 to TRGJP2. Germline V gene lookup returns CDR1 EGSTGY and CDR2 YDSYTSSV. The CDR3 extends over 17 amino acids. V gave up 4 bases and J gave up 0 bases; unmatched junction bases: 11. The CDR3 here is CATWDSPPNSSDWIKTF. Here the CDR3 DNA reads TGTGCCACCTGGGACAGCCCCCCCAATAGTAGTGATTGGATCAAGACGTTT.

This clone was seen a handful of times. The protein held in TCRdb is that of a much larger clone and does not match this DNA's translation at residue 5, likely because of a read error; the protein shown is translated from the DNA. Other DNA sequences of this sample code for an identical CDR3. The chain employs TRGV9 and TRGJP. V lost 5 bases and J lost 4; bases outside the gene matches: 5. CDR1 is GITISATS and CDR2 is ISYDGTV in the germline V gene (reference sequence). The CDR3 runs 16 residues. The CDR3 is CALWGSQELGKKIKVF. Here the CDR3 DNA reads TGTGCCTTGTGGGGGTCTCAAGAGTTGGGCAAAAAAATCAAGGTATTT.

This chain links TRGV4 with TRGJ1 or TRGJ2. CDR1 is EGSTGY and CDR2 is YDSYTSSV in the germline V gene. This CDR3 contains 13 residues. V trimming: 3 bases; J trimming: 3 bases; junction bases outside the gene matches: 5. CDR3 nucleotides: TGTGCCACCTGGGATTTTAGTTATTATAAGAAACTCTTT. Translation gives CATWDFSYYKKLF.

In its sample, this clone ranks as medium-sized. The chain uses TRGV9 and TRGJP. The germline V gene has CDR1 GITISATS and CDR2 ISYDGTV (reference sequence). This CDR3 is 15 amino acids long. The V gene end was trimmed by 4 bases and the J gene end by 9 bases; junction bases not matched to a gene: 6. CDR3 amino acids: CALWEGVLGKKIKVF. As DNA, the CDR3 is TGTGCCTTGTGGGAAGGAGTGTTGGGCAAAAAAATCAAGGTATTT.

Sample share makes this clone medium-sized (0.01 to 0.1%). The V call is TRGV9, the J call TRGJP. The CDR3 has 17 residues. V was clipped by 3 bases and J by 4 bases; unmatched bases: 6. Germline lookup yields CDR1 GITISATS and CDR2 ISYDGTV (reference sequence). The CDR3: CALWEYVQELGKKIKVF. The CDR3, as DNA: TGTGCCTTGTGGGAGTACGTCCAAGAGTTGGGCAAAAAAATCAAGGTATTT.

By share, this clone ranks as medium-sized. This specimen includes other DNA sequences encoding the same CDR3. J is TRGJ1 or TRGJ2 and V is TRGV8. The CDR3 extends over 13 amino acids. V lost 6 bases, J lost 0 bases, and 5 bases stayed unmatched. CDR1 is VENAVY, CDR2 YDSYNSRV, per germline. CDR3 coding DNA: TGTGCCACCTGGACCCCGAATTATTATAAGAAACTCTTT. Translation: CATWTPNYYKKLF.

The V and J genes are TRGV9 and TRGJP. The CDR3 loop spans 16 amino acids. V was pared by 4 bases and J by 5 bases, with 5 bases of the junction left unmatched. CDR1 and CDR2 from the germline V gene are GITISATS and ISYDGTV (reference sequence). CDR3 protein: CALWDRKELGKKIKVF. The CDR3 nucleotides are TGTGCCTTGTGGGACCGTAAAGAGTTGGGCAAAAAAATCAAGGTATTT.

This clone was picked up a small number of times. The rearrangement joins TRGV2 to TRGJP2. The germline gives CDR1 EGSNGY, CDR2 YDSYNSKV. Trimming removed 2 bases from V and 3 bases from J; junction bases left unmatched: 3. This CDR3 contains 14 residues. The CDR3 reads CATWDDRSDWIKTF. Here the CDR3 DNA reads TGTGCCACCTGGGACGATCGTAGTGATTGGATCAAGACGTTT.

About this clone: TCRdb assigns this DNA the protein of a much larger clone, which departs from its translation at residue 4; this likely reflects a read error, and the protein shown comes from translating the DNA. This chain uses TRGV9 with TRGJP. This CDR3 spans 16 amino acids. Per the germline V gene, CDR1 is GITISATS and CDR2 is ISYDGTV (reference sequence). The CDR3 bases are TGTGCCTTGCGGGAGCGGCAAGAGTTGGGCAAAAAAATCAAGGTATTT. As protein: CALRERQELGKKIKVF.

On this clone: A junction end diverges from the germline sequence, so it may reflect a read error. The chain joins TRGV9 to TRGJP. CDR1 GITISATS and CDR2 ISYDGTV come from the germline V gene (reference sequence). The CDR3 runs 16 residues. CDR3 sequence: CALWEEEELGKKIEVF. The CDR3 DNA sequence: TGTGCCTTGTGGGAGGAAGAAGAGTTGGGCAAAAAAATCGAGGTATTT.

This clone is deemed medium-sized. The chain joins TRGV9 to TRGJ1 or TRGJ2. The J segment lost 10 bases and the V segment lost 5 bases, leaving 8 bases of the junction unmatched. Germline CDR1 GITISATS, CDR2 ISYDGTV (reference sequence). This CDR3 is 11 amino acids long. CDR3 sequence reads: CALWGWKKKLF. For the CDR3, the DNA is TGTGCCTTGTGGGGGTGGAAAAAGAAACTCTTT.

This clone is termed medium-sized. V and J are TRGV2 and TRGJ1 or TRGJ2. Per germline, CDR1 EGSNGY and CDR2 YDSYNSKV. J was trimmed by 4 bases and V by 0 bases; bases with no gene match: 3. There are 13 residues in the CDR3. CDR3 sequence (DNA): TGTGCCACCTGGGACGGGCTATATTATAAGAAACTCTTT. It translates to CATWDGLYYKKLF.

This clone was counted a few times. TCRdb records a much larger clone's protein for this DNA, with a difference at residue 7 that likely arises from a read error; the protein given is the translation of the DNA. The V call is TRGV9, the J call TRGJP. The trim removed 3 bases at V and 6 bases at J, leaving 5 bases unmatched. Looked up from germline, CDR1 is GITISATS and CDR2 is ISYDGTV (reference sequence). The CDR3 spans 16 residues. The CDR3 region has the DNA TGTGCCTTGTGGGAGACGCGAGAGTTGGGCAAAAAAATCAAGGTATTT. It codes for CALWETRELGKKIKVF.

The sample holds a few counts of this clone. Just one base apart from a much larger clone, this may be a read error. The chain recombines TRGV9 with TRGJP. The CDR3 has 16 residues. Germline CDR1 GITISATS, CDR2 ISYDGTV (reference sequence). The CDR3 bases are TGTGCCTTGTGGGAGGCACAAGGGTTGGGCAAAAAAATCAAGGTATTT. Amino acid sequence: CALWEAQGLGKKIKVF.

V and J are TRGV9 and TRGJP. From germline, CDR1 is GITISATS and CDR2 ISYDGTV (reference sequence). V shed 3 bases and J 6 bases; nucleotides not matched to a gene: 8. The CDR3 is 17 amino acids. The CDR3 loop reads CALWEMAGELGKKIKVF. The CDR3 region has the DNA TGTGCCTTGTGGGAGATGGCGGGAGAGTTGGGCAAAAAAATCAAGGTATTT.